The 27 T cell receptor beta chains given below trace back to one sample, sequenced in a study of siplizumab effects on memory and regulatory T cells. The table came from immunoSEQ multiplex PCR; TCRdb's copy has only in-frame clones and leaves some out. The sample contains about 110,000 clones, around 92% of which appear only once. The sequencing sample was made of Tregs sorted from blood. These receptors originate from a human donor in good health.

The rearrangement uses TRBV19 and TRBJ2-5; D remains ambiguous. Per the germline V gene, CDR1 is LNHDA and CDR2 is SQIVND (reference sequence). The CDR3 covers 16 residues. The V end was cut by 5 bases, the J end by 2 bases, with 18 bases between. This chain's CDR3 is CASSAPRLTSQETQYF. The CDR3 DNA is TGTGCCAGTAGTGCGCCCCGGCTGACCTCTCAAGAGACCCAGTACTTC.

This chain uses TRBV18 with TRBJ1-1; D gene ambiguous. The CDR3 sequence is 14 residues long. The V end was cut by 3 bases, the J end by 10 bases, with 18 bases between. The germline V gene encodes CDR1 KGHSH and CDR2 LQKENI. CDR3 loop: CASSPASRWARAFF. The DNA of the CDR3 is TGTGCCAGCTCACCCGCCTCAAGATGGGCCCGAGCTTTCTTT.

V and J are TRBV7-9 and TRBJ1-1; the D is unclear. The V end lost 5 bases, the J end lost 6 bases, and 13 bases lay between the germline ends. This CDR3 has 13 residues. Germline loops: CDR1 SEHNR, CDR2 FQNEAQ (reference sequence). In nucleotides, the CDR3 is TGTGCCAGCAGCAACCAACTAAGGGCTGAAGCTTTCTTT. Protein product: CASSNQLRAEAFF.

The chain recombines TRBV7-2 with TRBJ2-5, with D possibly TRBD2 on 6 matching bases. V was pared by 5 bases and J by 0 bases, with 19 bases between. The CDR3 sequence is 17 residues long. CDR1 is SGHTA, CDR2 FQGNSA, per germline. CDR3 amino acids: CASSPRDFWGNQETQYF. In DNA, the CDR3 is TGTGCCAGCAGCCCAAGGGACTTCTGGGGAAACCAAGAGACCCAGTACTTC.

This chain connects TRBV6-5 to TRBJ2-7; D perhaps matches TRBD2 (5 bases). The germline V gene has CDR1 MNHEY and CDR2 SVGAGI. This CDR3 contains 15 residues. With 3 bases removed from V and 6 bases from J, the gap between germline ends came to 18 bases. The CDR3 sequence is CASSYSSWRLSEQYF. The CDR3 region has the DNA TGTGCCAGCAGTTATAGTAGTTGGAGGTTATCCGAGCAGTACTTC.

The chain links TRBV6-5 to TRBJ2-6, with no clear D. The CDR3 sequence is 15 residues long. V lost 10 bases to trimming and J lost 3 bases, with 16 bases between them. CDR1 and CDR2 (germline): MNHEY, SVGAGI. CDR3: CATSQWGYGANVLTF. As DNA, the CDR3 is TGTGCCACTTCTCAGTGGGGATATGGGGCCAACGTCCTGACTTTC.

The V and J genes are TRBV10-1 and TRBJ2-1, with unresolved D. The germline V and J ends were trimmed by 3 bases and 5 bases, with 11 bases remaining between them. The V gene's germline CDR1 is WNHNN and CDR2 SYGVQD (reference sequence). The CDR3 loop spans 14 amino acids. CDR3: CASSENRRDNEQFF. CDR3 bases: TGCGCCAGCAGTGAAAATCGCCGGGACAATGAGCAGTTCTTC.

The chain carries TRBV4-1 and TRBJ1-1; TRBD1 is a possible D gene (5 bases). Per germline, CDR1 MGHRA and CDR2 YSYEKL. This CDR3 comprises 14 residues. V was cut by 4 bases and J by 6 bases, with 15 bases left in between. Written as DNA, the CDR3 is TGCGCCAGCAGCCGGGACGGGAGATTTTCTGAAGCTTTCTTT. Encoded protein: CASSRDGRFSEAFF.

The CDR3 DNA is TGTGCCAGTAGTATAGGGGCAGGGGCATCTGGGGCCAACGTCCTGACTTTC. Its protein is CASSIGAGASGANVLTF. V gene TRBV19 combines with J gene TRBJ2-6; D may be TRBD1 (6 bases). Trimming removed 1 base from V and 1 base from J, with 11 bases in between. Germline assignment: CDR1 LNHDA and CDR2 SQIVND (reference sequence). The length of the CDR3 is 17 residues.

This chain connects TRBV11-1 to TRBJ2-1; 9 nucleotides line up with TRBD2. There are 15 residues in the CDR3. CDR1 and CDR2 from the germline V gene are SGHAT and FQDESV (reference sequence). V lost 6 bases and J lost 5; bases outside the gene matches: 8. The CDR3 spells CASSFLAGLHNEQFF. The CDR3 coding sequence is TGTGCCAGCAGTTTTCTAGCGGGACTGCACAATGAGCAGTTCTTC.

The rearrangement joins TRBV28 to TRBJ2-7; D remains unclear. With 6 bases removed from V and 0 bases from J, the gap between germline ends came to 6 bases. Germline-derived CDR1 and CDR2 are MDHEN and SYDVKM. The CDR3 is made up of 12 amino acids. CDR3 amino acids: CASSYSSYEQYF. The CDR3 DNA follows: TGTGCCAGCAGCTACAGCTCCTACGAGCAGTACTTC.

The J gene is TRBJ1-5, the V gene TRBV2; D gene uncertain. Trimming cost V 2 bases and J 4 bases, with 21 bases left between them. The CDR3 is 18 amino acids. The germline V gene encodes CDR1 SNHLY and CDR2 FYNNEI. CDR3 in DNA: TGTGCCAGCAGTGAAAGCTGGGAGCTAGGCGGGCTGAATCAGCCCCAGCATTTT. This sequence encodes CASSESWELGGLNQPQHF. The variable domain in full, completed from reference TRBV2 and TRBJ1-5, reads EPEVTQTPSHQVTQMGQEVILRCVPISNHLYFYWYRQILGQKVEFLVSFYNNEISEKSEIFDDQFSVERPDGSNFTLKIRSTKLEDSAMYFCASSESWELGGLNQPQHFGDGTRLSIL.

The V call is TRBV7-3, the J call TRBJ1-5; D is unclear. V gave up 3 bases and J gave up 0 bases, with 3 bases separating them. The CDR3 extends over 13 amino acids. Per the germline V gene, CDR1 is SGHTA and CDR2 is FQGTGA. CDR3 in DNA: TGTGCCAGCAGCTTGGATAGCAATCAGCCCCAGCATTTT. This codes for CASSLDSNQPQHF.

This clone was counted a single time. The CDR3 loop is CASSFGHRQGADEQYF. CDR3 DNA: TGCGCCAGCAGCTTTGGTCACCGACAGGGGGCGGACGAGCAGTACTTC. The chain has TRBV5-1 and TRBJ2-7, with 10 positions matching TRBD1. The germline V gene encodes CDR1 SGHRS and CDR2 YFSETQ. This CDR3 spans 16 amino acids. Unmatched junction bases numbered 10, after V lost 2 bases and J lost 5 bases.

The chain has TRBV19 and TRBJ1-2, with 7 bases that match TRBD1. The junction had 8 bases not matched to a gene; V was cut back by 4 bases and J by 3 bases. The CDR3 is made up of 15 amino acids. CDR1 is LNHDA, CDR2 SQIVND, per germline (reference sequence). The CDR3 here is CASSKRQGLYYGYTF. For the CDR3, the DNA is TGTGCCAGTAGTAAAAGACAGGGATTGTACTATGGCTACACCTTC. The full variable domain, in which reference TRBV19 and TRBJ1-2 provide the parts outside the CDR3, is DGGITQSPKYLFRKEGQNVTLSCEQNLNHDAMYWYRQDPGQGLRLIYYSQIVNDFQKGDIAEGYSVSREKKESFPLTVTSAQKNPTAFYLCASSKRQGLYYGYTFGSGTRLTVV.

The chain recombines TRBV6-5 with TRBJ2-1, with D maybe TRBD2 (5 bases). Trimming shortened V by 2 bases and J by 0 bases, and 11 bases separated the two germline ends. The CDR3 is made up of 16 amino acids. Looked up from germline, CDR1 is MNHEY and CDR2 is SVGAGI. CDR3 coding DNA: TGTGCCAGCAGTTACGTGCTAGCCTACTCCTACAATGAGCAGTTCTTC. Its translation: CASSYVLAYSYNEQFF.

V and J are TRBV7-9 and TRBJ2-5; the match to TRBD2 covers 8 bases. The germline V gene has CDR1 SEHNR and CDR2 FQNEAQ (reference sequence). J gave up 2 bases and V 3 bases, and 2 bases lay outside the gene matches. CDR3 size: 14 residues. CDR3 nucleotides: TGTGCCAGCAGCTTTGCGGGGGGACAAGAGACCCAGTACTTC. It translates to CASSFAGGQETQYF.

The V and J genes are TRBV29-1 and TRBJ2-7; D is ambiguous. V lost 1 base and J lost 4, with 11 bases in between. The V gene's germline CDR1 is SQVTM and CDR2 ANQGSEA. There are 13 residues in the CDR3. The CDR3 nucleotides read TGCAGCGTTGAAGTGGGCCCGCCGTACGAGCAGTACTTC. Protein product: CSVEVGPPYEQYF.

The chain combines TRBV19 with TRBJ1-5, with D maybe TRBD1 (6 bases). Germline V gene lookup returns CDR1 LNHDA and CDR2 SQIVND (reference sequence). CDR3 length: 16 residues. V lost 11 bases, J lost 5 bases, and 25 bases lay in between. This CDR3 reads CAGGGVRGRGHQPQHF. The CDR3 region has the DNA TGTGCCGGAGGGGGAGTACGAGGGCGGGGACATCAGCCCCAGCATTTT.

The chain links TRBV7-7 to TRBJ2-2; 7 bases map to TRBD1. Trimming took 4 bases from V and 4 from J; bases not matched to a gene: 3. The CDR3 is made up of 14 amino acids. Germline CDR1 reads SSHAT; CDR2 reads FNYEAQ (reference sequence). The CDR3 reads CASSSGTATGELFF. DNA of the CDR3: TGTGCCAGCAGCTCGGGGACAGCCACCGGGGAGCTGTTTTTT.

The chain combines TRBV5-4 with TRBJ2-3; 12 nucleotides line up with TRBD2. Germline V gene lookup returns CDR1 SGHNT and CDR2 YYREEE (reference sequence). Unmatched junction bases numbered 10, after V lost 5 bases and J lost 6 bases. The CDR3 contains 16 residues. The CDR3 is CASRDGLAGSTDTQYF. The CDR3 DNA is TGTGCCAGCAGAGATGGACTAGCGGGGTCCACCGATACGCAGTATTTT.

J is TRBJ1-2 and V is TRBV14; no clear D gene. Germline CDR1 and CDR2: SGHDN and FVKESK. The CDR3 runs 14 residues. Trimming took off 0 bases at V and 2 bases at J, with 7 bases between the two ends. The CDR3 here is CASSQESVNYGYTF. CDR3 bases: TGTGCCAGCAGCCAAGAGTCAGTAAACTATGGCTACACCTTC.

The V and J genes are TRBV2 and TRBJ2-6; tentatively, D is TRBD2 (6 bases). Trimming removed 8 bases from V and 0 bases from J, with 29 bases in between. Germline assignment: CDR1 SNHLY and CDR2 FYNNEI. This CDR3 region has 21 residues. CDR3 in amino acids: CASLELGGRSGRPSGANVLTF. CDR3 sequence (DNA): TGTGCCAGCTTAGAATTAGGAGGGCGTAGTGGTCGACCCTCTGGGGCCAACGTCCTGACTTTC.

V gene TRBV19 combines with J gene TRBJ1-5; TRBD1 aligns across 9 bases. Trimming cost V 7 bases and J 4 bases; bases outside gene matches: 5. Per germline, CDR1 LNHDA and CDR2 SQIVND (reference sequence). This CDR3 has 14 residues. CDR3 sequence: CASNSGQGNQPQHF. The CDR3 DNA follows: TGTGCCAGTAACTCGGGACAGGGAAATCAGCCCCAGCATTTT.

The V call is TRBV7-9, the J call TRBJ1-2; D uncertain. In germline, CDR1 is SEHNR, CDR2 FQNEAQ (reference sequence). The length of the CDR3 is 12 residues. V dropped 5 bases and J dropped 2 bases, with 6 bases sitting between them. CDR3 sequence reads: CASSAMNYGYTF. The CDR3 coding sequence is TGTGCCAGCAGCGCCATGAACTATGGCTACACCTTC. Supplemented by reference TRBV7-9 and TRBJ1-2, the full variable domain reads DTGVSQNPRHKITKRGQNVTFRCDPISEHNRLYWYRQTLGQGPEFLTYFQNEAQLEKSRLLSDRFSAERPKGSFSTLEIQRTEQGDSAMYLCASSAMNYGYTFGSGTRLTVV.

The CDR3 loop is CASSYSLTALLGEQFF. CDR3 bases: TGTGCCAGCAGTTACTCATTAACCGCCCTACTAGGTGAGCAGTTCTTC. The chain combines TRBV6-6 with TRBJ2-1, with a tentative D call TRBD2 (5 bases). This CDR3 has 16 residues. Looked up from germline, CDR1 is MNHNY and CDR2 is SVGAGI (reference sequence). Trimming stripped 0 bases from V and 9 bases from J, with 18 bases between.

This rearrangement joins TRBV4-1 to TRBJ2-7; 8 bases match TRBD1. The CDR3 length is 15 residues. Germline trimming cut 1 base from V and 4 bases from J; bases unmatched to any gene: 6. Germline loops: CDR1 MGHRA, CDR2 YSYEKL. The CDR3 DNA reads as TGCGCCAGCAGCCAAGGACTGGACAGGGCGTACGAGCAGTACTTC. As protein: CASSQGLDRAYEQYF.